These 8 T cell receptor beta chains share one sample of origin, sequenced in a study of neurological immune-mediated disorders. Time point here: longitudinal time-point 3. TCRdb reanalysed the 5' RACE reads using MiXCR and keeps one entry per CDR3 protein. Here the sample spans around 100,000 distinct CDR3 sequences, 11% being singletons. Specimen: PBMCs. The receptors were sampled from a female donor with HTLV-1-associated myelopathy (HAM/TSP).

This clonotype was counted many times. The rearrangement joins TRBV6-6 to TRBJ1-1, with unresolved D. The germline V and J ends were trimmed by 6 bases and 1 base, with 9 bases remaining between them. The CDR3 spans 13 residues. Germline V lookup: CDR1 MNHNY, CDR2 SVGAGI (reference sequence). DNA of the CDR3: TGTGCCAGCAGACCTCGACAGAACACTGAAGCTTTCTTT. Translating it yields CASRPRQNTEAFF.

The chain employs TRBV10-3 and TRBJ2-7, with D possibly matching TRBD2 (6 bases). CDR1 is ENHRY, CDR2 SYGVKD, per germline. V lost 0 bases to trimming and J lost 3 bases, with 9 bases between them. The CDR3 covers 14 residues. The CDR3 spells CAISESSGDYEQYF. CDR3 DNA sequence: TGTGCCATCAGTGAGTCTTCGGGGGACTACGAGCAGTACTTC.

This clonotype was recorded many times. The chain combines TRBV27 with TRBJ1-1, with D perhaps TRBD1 (5 bases). From germline, CDR1 is MNHEY and CDR2 SMNVEV (reference sequence). The CDR3 runs to 15 residues. Trimming shortened V by 6 bases and J by 0 bases, and 14 bases separated the two germline ends. As DNA, the CDR3 is TGTGCCAGCAGACTCGCTCAGGGAATGAACACTGAAGCTTTCTTT. This encodes CASRLAQGMNTEAFF.

This clonotype was detected many times. The CDR3 DNA is TGCGCCAGCAGCTTCCAGGGGGCGAATGAAGCTTTCTTT. Its protein product is CASSFQGANEAFF. V is TRBV5-1 and J is TRBJ1-1; 8 positions match TRBD1. V shed 2 bases and J 7 bases; nucleotides not matched to a gene: 4. The germline V gene encodes CDR1 SGHRS and CDR2 YFSETQ. The length of the CDR3 is 13 residues.

This clonotype was recorded many times. The chain has TRBV9 and TRBJ2-7; 11 nucleotides line up with TRBD2. The CDR3 runs to 16 residues. The germline CDR1 and CDR2 sequences are SGDLS and YYNGEE. J gave up 0 bases and V 4 bases, and 6 bases lay outside the gene matches. The CDR3 coding sequence is TGTGCCAGCAGCCCCCAGACTAGCGGGGTCTCCTACGAGCAGTACTTC. It encodes CASSPQTSGVSYEQYF.

This clonotype was recorded many times. This chain joins TRBV12-3 or TRBV12-4 and TRBJ1-2, with D maybe TRBD1 (6 bases). The CDR3 extends over 14 amino acids. Trimming pared 4 bases from V and 11 bases from J, leaving 20 bases between. This CDR3 is CASSSDSSKLGYTF. The CDR3 DNA reads as TGTGCCAGCAGTTCGGACAGTAGTAAACTCGGGTACACCTTC.

This clonotype showed up many times. V usage is TRBV9 and J usage is TRBJ2-5; 7 bases are a match to TRBD1. CDR3 size: 14 residues. V lost 0 bases, J lost 5 bases, and 4 bases stayed unmatched. Germline V gene sequence: CDR1 SGDLS, CDR2 YYNGEE. This CDR3 reads CASSVEPQGETQYF. CDR3 in DNA: TGTGCCAGCAGCGTAGAGCCACAGGGGGAGACCCAGTACTTC. Variable domain in full (rest from reference TRBV9 and TRBJ2-5): DSGVTQTPKHLITATGQRVTLRCSPRSGDLSVYWYQQSLDQGLQFLIQYYNGEERAKGNILERFSAQQFPDLHSELNLSSLELGDSALYFCASSVEPQGETQYFGPGTRLLVL.

This clonotype was detected ten times or more. This chain joins TRBV7-8 and TRBJ2-1; 11 bases agree with TRBD1. Germline V gene sequence: CDR1 SGHVS, CDR2 FQNEAQ. The V gene end was trimmed by 5 bases and the J gene end by 7 bases; junction bases not matched to a gene: 7. There are 15 residues in the CDR3. DNA for the CDR3: TGTGCCAGCAGCCCCCCGGGACAGGGGGGTAATGAGCAGTTCTTC. It translates to CASSPPGQGGNEQFF.